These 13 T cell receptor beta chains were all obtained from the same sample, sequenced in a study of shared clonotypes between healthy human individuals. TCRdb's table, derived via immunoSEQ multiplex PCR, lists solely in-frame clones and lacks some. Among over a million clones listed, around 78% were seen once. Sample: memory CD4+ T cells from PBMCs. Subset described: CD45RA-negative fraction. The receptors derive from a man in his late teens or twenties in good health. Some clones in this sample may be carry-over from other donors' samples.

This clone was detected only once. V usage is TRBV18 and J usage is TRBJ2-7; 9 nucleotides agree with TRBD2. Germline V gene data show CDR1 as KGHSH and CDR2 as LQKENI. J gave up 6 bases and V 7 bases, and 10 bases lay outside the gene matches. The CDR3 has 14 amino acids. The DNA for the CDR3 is TGTGCCAGCTGCTTTAGCGGGAGAGACGTCGAGCAGTACTTC. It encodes CASCFSGRDVEQYF.

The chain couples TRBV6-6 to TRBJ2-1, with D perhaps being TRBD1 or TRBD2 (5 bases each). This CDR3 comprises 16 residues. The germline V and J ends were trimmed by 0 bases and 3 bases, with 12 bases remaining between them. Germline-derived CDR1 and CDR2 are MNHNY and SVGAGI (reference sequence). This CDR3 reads CASSYSYGGGYNEQFF. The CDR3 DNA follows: TGTGCCAGCAGTTACTCGTATGGTGGGGGCTACAATGAGCAGTTCTTC.

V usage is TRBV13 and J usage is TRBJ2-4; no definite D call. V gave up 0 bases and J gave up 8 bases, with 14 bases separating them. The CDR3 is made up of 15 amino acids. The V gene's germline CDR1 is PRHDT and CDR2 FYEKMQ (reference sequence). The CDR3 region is CASSLGGLRTDIQYF. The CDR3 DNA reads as TGTGCCAGCAGCTTAGGCGGGCTCCGTACGGACATTCAGTACTTC.

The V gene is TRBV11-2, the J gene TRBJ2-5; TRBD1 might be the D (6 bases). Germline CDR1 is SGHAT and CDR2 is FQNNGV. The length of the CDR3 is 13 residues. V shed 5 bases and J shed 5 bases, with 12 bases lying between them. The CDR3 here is CASSGGPMETQYF. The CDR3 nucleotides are TGTGCCAGCAGCGGGGGCCCCATGGAGACCCAGTACTTC.

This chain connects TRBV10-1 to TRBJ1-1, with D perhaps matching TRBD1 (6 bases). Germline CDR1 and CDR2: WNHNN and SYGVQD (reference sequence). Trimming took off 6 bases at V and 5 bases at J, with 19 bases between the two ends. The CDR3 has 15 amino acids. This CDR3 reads CASSPRGSGRTEAFF. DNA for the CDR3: TGCGCCAGCAGCCCTAGGGGGTCAGGAAGGACTGAAGCTTTCTTT.

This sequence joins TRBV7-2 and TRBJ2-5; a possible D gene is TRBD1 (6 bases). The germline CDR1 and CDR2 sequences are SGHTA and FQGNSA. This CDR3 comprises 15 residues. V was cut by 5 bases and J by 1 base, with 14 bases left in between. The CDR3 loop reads CASSPLWGPQETQYF. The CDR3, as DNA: TGTGCCAGCAGCCCCCTCTGGGGGCCCCAAGAGACCCAGTACTTC.

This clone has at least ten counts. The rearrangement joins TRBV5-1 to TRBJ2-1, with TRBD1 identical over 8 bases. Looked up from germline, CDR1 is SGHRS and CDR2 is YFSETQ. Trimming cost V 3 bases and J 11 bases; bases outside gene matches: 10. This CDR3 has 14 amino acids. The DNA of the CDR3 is TGCGCCAGCAGCTCTGACAGGGGTGGTAGGCAGCAGTTCTTC. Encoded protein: CASSSDRGGRQQFF.

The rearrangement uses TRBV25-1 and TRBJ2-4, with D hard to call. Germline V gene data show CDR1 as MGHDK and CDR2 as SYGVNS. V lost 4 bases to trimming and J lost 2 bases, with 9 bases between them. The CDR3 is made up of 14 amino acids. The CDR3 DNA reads TGTGCCAGCAGTGTAGGATCGCCCAAAAACATTCAGTACTTC. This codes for CASSVGSPKNIQYF.

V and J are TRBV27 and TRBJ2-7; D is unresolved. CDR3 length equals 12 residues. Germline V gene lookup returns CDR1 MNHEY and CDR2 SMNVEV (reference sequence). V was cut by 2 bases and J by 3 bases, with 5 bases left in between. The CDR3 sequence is CASSLKGYEQYF. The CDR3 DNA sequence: TGTGCCAGCAGTTTAAAGGGCTACGAGCAGTACTTC.

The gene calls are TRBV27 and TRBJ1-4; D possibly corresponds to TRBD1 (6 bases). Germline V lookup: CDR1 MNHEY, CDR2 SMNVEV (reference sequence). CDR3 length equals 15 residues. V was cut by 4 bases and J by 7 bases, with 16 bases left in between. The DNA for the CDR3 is TGTGCCAGCAGTTCGCCTCGGGACAACCTTGAAAAACTGTTTTTT. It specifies CASSSPRDNLEKLFF.

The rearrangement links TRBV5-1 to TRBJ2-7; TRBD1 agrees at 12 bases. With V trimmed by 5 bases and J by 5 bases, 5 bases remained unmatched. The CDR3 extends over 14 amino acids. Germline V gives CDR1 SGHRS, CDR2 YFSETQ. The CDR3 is CASRKGTGGHEQYF. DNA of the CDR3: TGCGCCAGCAGGAAGGGGACAGGGGGCCACGAGCAGTACTTC.

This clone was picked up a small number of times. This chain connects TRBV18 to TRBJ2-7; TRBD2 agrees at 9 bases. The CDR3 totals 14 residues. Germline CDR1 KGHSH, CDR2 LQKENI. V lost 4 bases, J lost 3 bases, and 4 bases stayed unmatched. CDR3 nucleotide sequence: TGTGCCAGCTCACTAGCGGGAGCTTTCTACGAGCAGTACTTC. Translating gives CASSLAGAFYEQYF. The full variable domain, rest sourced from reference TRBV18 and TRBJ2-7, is NAGVMQNPRHLVRRRGQEARLRCSPMKGHSHVYWYRQLPEEGLKFMVYLQKENIIDESGMPKERFSAEFPKEGPSILRIQQVVRGDSAAYFCASSLAGAFYEQYFGPGTRLTVT.

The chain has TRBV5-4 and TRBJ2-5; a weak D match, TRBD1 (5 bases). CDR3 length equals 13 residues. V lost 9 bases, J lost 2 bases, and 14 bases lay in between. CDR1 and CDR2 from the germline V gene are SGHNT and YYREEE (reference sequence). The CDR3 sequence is CATQETGQETQYF. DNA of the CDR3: TGTGCCACCCAGGAAACAGGACAAGAGACCCAGTACTTC.